The 5 T cell receptor beta chains reported below all come from one sample, sequenced in a study of T cells expressing NK-cell markers. Each CDR3 protein gets one entry in TCRdb, which reprocessed the 5' RACE reads and gives no DNA. The table lists about 260,000 distinct CDR3 sequences. Sequenced material: blood T cells: a sorted CD56 or NKG2C T cell subset, CD4+ or CD8+ T cells, or bulk PBMC T cells (not recorded which). The receptors here all came from a woman between 18 and 70 years old in good health.

V and J are TRBV20-1 and TRBJ2-5; without DNA, the TCRdb call of TRBD1 cannot be checked. CDR1 DFQATT and CDR2 SNEGSKA come from the germline V gene (reference sequence). The CDR3 length is 12 residues. The CDR3 sequence: CSAGRGQETQYF.

This sequence joins TRBV5-1 and TRBJ2-1; no DNA is available, so the TRBD2 call from TCRdb remains unchecked. The CDR3 is 15 amino acids. Looked up from germline, CDR1 is SGHRS and CDR2 is YFSETQ. The CDR3 region is CASSSTGTSRDEQFF.

This sequence joins TRBV4-1 and TRBJ2-5. Germline values: CDR1 MGHRA, CDR2 YSYEKL. There are 14 residues in the CDR3. CDR3 residues: CASSQGVRQETQYF.

This chain uses TRBV3-1 with TRBJ1-6; TCRdb returns TRBD1, unconfirmable since there is no DNA. From germline, CDR1 is LGHDT and CDR2 YNNKEL (reference sequence). The length of the CDR3 is 15 residues. CDR3 amino acids: CASSQADRDNSPLHF.

V gene TRBV20-1 combines with J gene TRBJ2-6; TCRdb outputs TRBD1, but without DNA this stays unchecked. CDR1 DFQATT and CDR2 SNEGSKA come from the germline V gene (reference sequence). The CDR3 sequence is 16 residues long. CDR3: CSAKQGAMTGANVLTF.